This TCR beta chain was captured in a study of shared clonotypes between healthy human individuals. The table came from immunoSEQ multiplex PCR; TCRdb's copy has only in-frame clones and leaves some out. Of about 1.5 million clones in the sample, 95% to 99% were seen once. Study findings and constraints: When naive CD4 clonotypes were compared across several donors, approximately 5% were shared. Donor clonotype sharing was expected to depend on sequencing depth.

About this clone itself: What it binds is unknown.

V dropped 1 base and J dropped 4 bases, with 13 bases sitting between them. The germline CDR1 and CDR2 sequences are MGHRA and YSYEKL. The CDR3 is made up of 16 amino acids. This TCR came from a man aged 30 to 39 in good health. The chain joins TRBV4-1 to TRBJ1-4, with D possibly TRBD1 on 6 matching bases. Sequencing was done on a sample of naive CD4+ T cells sorted from blood. Indicated subset: CD45RA+ positively selected. Here the CDR3 DNA reads TGCGCCAGCAGCCAAGTGGGGGCAGGGCTTAATGAAAAACTGTTTTTT. Translating gives CASSQVGAGLNEKLFF.